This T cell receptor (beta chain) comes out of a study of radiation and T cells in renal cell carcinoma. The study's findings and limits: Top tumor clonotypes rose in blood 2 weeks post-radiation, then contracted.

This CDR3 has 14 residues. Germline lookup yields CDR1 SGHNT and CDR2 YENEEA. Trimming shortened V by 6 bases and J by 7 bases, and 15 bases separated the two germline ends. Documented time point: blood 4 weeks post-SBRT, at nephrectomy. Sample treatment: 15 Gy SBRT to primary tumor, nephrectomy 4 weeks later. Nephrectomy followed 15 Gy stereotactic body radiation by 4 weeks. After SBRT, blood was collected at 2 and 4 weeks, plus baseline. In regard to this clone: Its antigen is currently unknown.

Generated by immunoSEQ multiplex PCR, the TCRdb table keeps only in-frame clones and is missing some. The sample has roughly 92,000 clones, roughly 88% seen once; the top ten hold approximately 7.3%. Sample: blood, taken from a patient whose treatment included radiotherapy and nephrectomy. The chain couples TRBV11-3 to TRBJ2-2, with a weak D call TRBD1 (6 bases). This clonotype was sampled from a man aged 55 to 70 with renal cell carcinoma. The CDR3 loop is CASRPGASFGELFF. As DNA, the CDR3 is TGTGCCAGCAGACCAGGGGCGAGTTTCGGGGAGCTGTTTTTT.